The 22 T cell receptor beta chains below come from one sample, sequenced in a study of blood T cell repertoires in COVID-19. The protocol was immunoSEQ multiplex PCR, while the TCRdb copy is restricted to in-frame clones and leaves out a portion. The sample has 220,000 or so clones; about 86% are singletons. Sequenced sample: peripheral blood. The source of these receptors is a woman aged 50 to 60 with COVID-19, enrolled during active disease.

The chain couples TRBV30 to TRBJ2-1; 13 positions match TRBD2. The V gene end was trimmed by 2 bases and the J gene end by 7 bases; junction bases not matched to a gene: 5. Germline V gene data show CDR1 as GTSNPN and CDR2 as SVGIG (reference sequence). The CDR3 runs to 15 residues. The CDR3 sequence: CAWSTSGGALNEQFF. The CDR3 region has the DNA TGTGCCTGGAGTACTAGCGGGGGGGCCCTGAATGAGCAGTTCTTC.

V and J are TRBV19 and TRBJ1-5, with 8 bases aligning to TRBD1. With 4 bases clipped from V and 6 bases from J, the junction kept 11 bases outside the gene matches. There are 16 residues in the CDR3. Germline CDR1 and CDR2: LNHDA and SQIVND (reference sequence). CDR3 sequence: CASSTNPPGGSQPQHF. CDR3 sequence (DNA): TGTGCCAGTAGTACCAACCCCCCAGGGGGCAGTCAGCCCCAGCATTTT. Full variable domain (rest looked up from reference TRBV19 and TRBJ1-5): DGGITQSPKYLFRKEGQNVTLSCEQNLNHDAMYWYRQDPGQGLRLIYYSQIVNDFQKGDIAEGYSVSREKKESFPLTVTSAQKNPTAFYLCASSTNPPGGSQPQHFGDGTRLSIL.

The V and J genes are TRBV5-1 and TRBJ2-5, with D possibly being TRBD1 (6 bases). Trimming left V 4 bases short and J 5 bases short, with 12 bases between. In germline, CDR1 is SGHRS, CDR2 YFSETQ. This CDR3 is built from 13 residues. DNA for the CDR3: TGCGCCAGCAGCCTACAGGGCGGGGAGACCCAGTACTTC. Protein: CASSLQGGETQYF.

The rearrangement uses TRBV7-2 and TRBJ2-3; no clear D gene. With 3 bases removed from V and 4 bases from J, the gap between germline ends came to 8 bases. Germline CDR1 SGHTA, CDR2 FQGNSA. The length of the CDR3 is 13 residues. CDR3 nucleotides: TGTGCCAGCAGCTTGTTGGGCGCAGATACGCAGTATTTT. It specifies CASSLLGADTQYF.

The chain links TRBV30 to TRBJ2-5; 8 nucleotides agree with TRBD2. The CDR3 has 13 residues. Germline CDR1 and CDR2: GTSNPN and SVGIG (reference sequence). V lost 2 bases, J lost 2 bases, and 1 base stayed unmatched. The CDR3 is CAWSSGGQETQYF. The CDR3 nucleotides read TGTGCCTGGAGTTCGGGGGGGCAAGAGACCCAGTACTTC. Looking up the rest from reference TRBV30 and TRBJ2-5 gives the full variable domain: SQTIHQWPATLVQPVGSPLSLECTVEGTSNPNLYWYRQAAGRGLQLLFYSVGIGQISSEVPQNLSASRPQDRQFILSSKKLLLSDSGFYLCAWSSGGQETQYFGPGTRLLVL.

This clone has a single count. J is TRBJ2-3 and V is TRBV3-1 (or the pseudogene TRBV3-2); 11 bases match TRBD2. The germline V gene encodes CDR1 LGHDT and CDR2 YNNKEL (reference sequence). The CDR3 contains 16 residues. Trimming at V came to 3 bases and at J to 1 base, leaving 3 bases not matched to a gene. CDR3 DNA: TGTGCCAGCAGCCACCTAGCGGGGGGTGGCACAGATACGCAGTATTTT. It translates to CASSHLAGGGTDTQYF.

The V call is TRBV12-3 or TRBV12-4, the J call TRBJ1-2; tentatively, D is TRBD1 (5 bases). With 8 bases removed from V and 6 bases from J, the gap between germline ends came to 16 bases. This CDR3 is built from 13 residues. The CDR3 here is CASRGGGRHGYTF. The CDR3 nucleotides are TGTGCCAGCCGGGGGGGAGGGAGGCATGGCTACACCTTC.

The chain carries TRBV5-6 and TRBJ1-5; possible D gene TRBD1, 6 bases. The CDR3 is made up of 16 amino acids. CDR1 and CDR2 (germline): SGHDT, YYEEEE. V lost 2 bases to trimming and J lost 3 bases, with 15 bases between them. The CDR3 sequence is CASSFFQDSFNQPQHF. The CDR3 coding sequence is TGTGCCAGCAGCTTCTTCCAGGACAGTTTCAATCAGCCCCAGCATTTT.

This clone was counted once. The J gene is TRBJ2-1, the V gene TRBV10-3; tentative D call: TRBD1 (5 bases). Germline assignment: CDR1 ENHRY and CDR2 SYGVKD. Trimming removed 4 bases at V and 4 bases at J, with 17 bases between. The CDR3 is 16 residues long. CDR3 region: CAISADSYKNYNEQFF. CDR3 coding DNA: TGTGCCATCAGTGCCGACAGTTACAAGAATTACAATGAGCAGTTCTTC.

This rearrangement joins TRBV2 to TRBJ1-2; 10 positions match TRBD1. Germline V gene sequence: CDR1 SNHLY, CDR2 FYNNEI. The CDR3 covers 13 residues. With 10 bases clipped from V and 8 bases from J, the junction kept 10 bases outside the gene matches. CDR3 amino acids: CATLRTGGKGYTF. The CDR3 bases are TGTGCCACCCTTCGGACAGGGGGAAAAGGCTACACCTTC.

This chain connects TRBV18 to TRBJ1-6, with TRBD1 matching over 7 bases. This CDR3 is 13 amino acids long. Looked up from germline, CDR1 is KGHSH and CDR2 is LQKENI. Losses at the gene ends were 3 bases for V and 10 bases for J; bases not matched to a gene: 3. CDR3 DNA: TGTGCCAGCTCACCTCAGGGGGGATCACCCCTCCACTTT. It codes for CASSPQGGSPLHF.

The V and J genes are TRBV27 and TRBJ2-2; D perhaps matches TRBD2 (5 bases). The V and J ends lost 1 base and 4 bases respectively, with 13 bases between them. Germline CDR1 MNHEY, CDR2 SMNVEV (reference sequence). The CDR3 spans 16 residues. Written as DNA, the CDR3 is TGTGCCAGCAGTTTATTTTCGGGGATCGGCACCGGGGAGCTGTTTTTT. It is translated as CASSLFSGIGTGELFF.

V is TRBV19 and J is TRBJ2-2; 10 positions match TRBD1. The CDR3 extends over 17 amino acids. J lost 5 bases, V lost 9 bases, and 15 bases had no gene match. From germline, CDR1 is LNHDA and CDR2 SQIVND (reference sequence). CDR3 coding DNA: TGTGCCAGCTCACCCACCGACAGGGGGCGTCGGACCGGGGAGCTGTTTTTT. Its protein is CASSPTDRGRRTGELFF.

The chain couples TRBV7-2 to TRBJ2-7, with 10 positions matching TRBD2. Germline V gene lookup returns CDR1 SGHTA and CDR2 FQGNSA. V shed 1 base and J 1 base; nucleotides not matched to a gene: 1. CDR3 size: 15 residues. The CDR3 sequence is CASSLGTSGSYEQYV. In DNA, the CDR3 is TGTGCCAGCAGCTTAGGGACTAGCGGTTCCTACGAGCAGTACGTC.

V is TRBV19 and J is TRBJ2-7; 10 positions agree with TRBD2. CDR1 is LNHDA, CDR2 SQIVND, per germline (reference sequence). V lost 5 bases to trimming and J lost 2 bases; unmatched junction nucleotides: 6. This CDR3 is 15 amino acids long. CDR3 loop: CASSPGSGGAYEQYF. For the CDR3, the DNA is TGTGCCAGTAGTCCAGGAAGCGGGGGGGCCTACGAGCAGTACTTC.

The genes are TRBV2 and TRBJ2-2; the D is unclear. V lost 4 bases and J lost 2, with 8 bases in between. CDR1 SNHLY and CDR2 FYNNEI come from the germline V gene. CDR3 length equals 14 residues. CDR3 in amino acids: CASSVGSNTGELFF. DNA for the CDR3: TGTGCCAGCAGTGTGGGCAGTAACACCGGGGAGCTGTTTTTT.

The chain links TRBV4-3 to TRBJ2-3, with unresolved D. The V gene's germline CDR1 is LGHNA and CDR2 YSLEER. The CDR3 runs 14 residues. V lost 0 bases and J 3 bases, leaving 7 bases between the germline ends. The CDR3 sequence: CASSQDPATDTQYF. CDR3 DNA: TGCGCCAGCAGCCAAGATCCCGCGACAGATACGCAGTATTTT.

The J gene is TRBJ1-3, the V gene TRBV13; D unclear. Germline values: CDR1 PRHDT, CDR2 FYEKMQ (reference sequence). The CDR3 has 16 residues. V lost 3 bases and J lost 0, with 12 bases in between. The CDR3 reads CASSLTGKSSGNTIYF. DNA of the CDR3: TGTGCCAGCAGCTTGACCGGGAAGAGCTCTGGAAACACCATATATTTT.

The J gene is TRBJ2-7, the V gene TRBV2; 7 bases are a match to TRBD2. The V and J ends lost 8 bases and 7 bases, in that order; junction bases with no gene match: 2. This CDR3 contains 10 residues. Per the germline V gene, CDR1 is SNHLY and CDR2 is FYNNEI. The CDR3 protein is CASGGGEQYV. The CDR3, as DNA: TGTGCCAGCGGCGGGGGTGAGCAGTACGTC.

The rearrangement uses TRBV7-8 and TRBJ2-7; TRBD2 is a possible D gene (6 bases). The CDR3 covers 13 residues. V lost 3 bases to trimming and J lost 2 bases, with 8 bases between them. CDR1 and CDR2 (germline): SGHVS, FQNEAQ. The CDR3 region has the DNA TGTGCCAGCAGCTTTGGGGGGACCTACGAGCAGTACGTC. Its protein product is CASSFGGTYEQYV.

CDR3 sequence (DNA): TGTGCCAGCAGCTCCCGGACAGGGCTCCCTTATGGCTACACCTTC. It is translated as CASSSRTGLPYGYTF. This chain links TRBV9 with TRBJ1-2; 8 bases are shared with TRBD1. The CDR3 covers 15 residues. The germline CDR1 and CDR2 sequences are SGDLS and YYNGEE. V was pared by 4 bases and J by 5 bases, with 10 bases of the junction left unmatched.

In this sample, this clone turned up a few times. The genes are TRBV2 and TRBJ1-1; 7 bases line up with TRBD1. CDR1 and CDR2 from the germline V gene are SNHLY and FYNNEI. The ends lost 6 bases at V and 0 bases at J; junction bases unmatched: 7. This CDR3 region has 15 residues. The CDR3 DNA is TGTGCCAGCAGCGCCGACAGGGTGGTGAACACTGAAGCTTTCTTT. Translating gives CASSADRVVNTEAFF.